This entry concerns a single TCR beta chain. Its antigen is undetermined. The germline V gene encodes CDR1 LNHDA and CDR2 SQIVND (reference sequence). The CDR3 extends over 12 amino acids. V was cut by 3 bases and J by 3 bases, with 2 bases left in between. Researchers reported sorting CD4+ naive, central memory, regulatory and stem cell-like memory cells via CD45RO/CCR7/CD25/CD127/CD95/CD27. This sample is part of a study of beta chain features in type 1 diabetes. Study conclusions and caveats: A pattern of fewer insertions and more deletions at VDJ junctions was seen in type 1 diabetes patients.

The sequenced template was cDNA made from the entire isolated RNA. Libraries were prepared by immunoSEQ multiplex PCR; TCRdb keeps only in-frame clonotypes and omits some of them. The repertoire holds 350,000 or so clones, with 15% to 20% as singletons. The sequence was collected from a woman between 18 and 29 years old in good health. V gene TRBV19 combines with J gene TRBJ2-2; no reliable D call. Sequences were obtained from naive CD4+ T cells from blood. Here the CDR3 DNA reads TGTGCCAGTAGTATCTACACCGGGGAGCTGTTTTTT. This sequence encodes CASSIYTGELFF.